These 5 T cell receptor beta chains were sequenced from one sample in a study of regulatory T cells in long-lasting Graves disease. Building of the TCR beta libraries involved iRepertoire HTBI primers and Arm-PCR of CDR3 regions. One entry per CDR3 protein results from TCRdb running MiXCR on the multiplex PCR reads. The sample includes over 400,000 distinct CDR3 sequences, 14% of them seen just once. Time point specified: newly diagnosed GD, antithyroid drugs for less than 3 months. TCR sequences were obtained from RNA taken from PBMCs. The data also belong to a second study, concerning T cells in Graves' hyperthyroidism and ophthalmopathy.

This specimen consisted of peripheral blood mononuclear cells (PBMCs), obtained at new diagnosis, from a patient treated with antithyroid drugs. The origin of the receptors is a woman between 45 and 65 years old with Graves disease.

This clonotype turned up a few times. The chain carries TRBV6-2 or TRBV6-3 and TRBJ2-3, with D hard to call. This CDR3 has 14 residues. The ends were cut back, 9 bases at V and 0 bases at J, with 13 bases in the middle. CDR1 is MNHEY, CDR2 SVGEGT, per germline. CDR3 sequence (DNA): TGTGCCAGACTTGTGGGGATTAGCACAGATACGCAGTATTTT. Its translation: CARLVGISTDTQYF.

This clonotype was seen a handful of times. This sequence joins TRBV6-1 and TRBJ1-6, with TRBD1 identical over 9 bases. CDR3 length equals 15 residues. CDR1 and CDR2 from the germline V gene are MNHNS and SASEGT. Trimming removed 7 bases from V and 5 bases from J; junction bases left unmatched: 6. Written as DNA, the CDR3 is TGTGCCAGCAAAGGGGACAGGGATCATAATTCACCCCTCCACTTT. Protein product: CASKGDRDHNSPLHF.

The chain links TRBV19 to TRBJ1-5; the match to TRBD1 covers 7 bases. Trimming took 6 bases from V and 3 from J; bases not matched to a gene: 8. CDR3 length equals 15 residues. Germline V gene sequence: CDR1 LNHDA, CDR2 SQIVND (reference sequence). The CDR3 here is CASSFGTALNQPQHF. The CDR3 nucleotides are TGTGCCAGTAGCTTCGGGACAGCGCTCAATCAGCCCCAGCATTTT.

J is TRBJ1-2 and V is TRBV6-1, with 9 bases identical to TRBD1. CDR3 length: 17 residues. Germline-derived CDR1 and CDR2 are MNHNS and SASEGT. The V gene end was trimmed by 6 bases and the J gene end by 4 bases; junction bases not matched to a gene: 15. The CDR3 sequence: CASSPLKDRGTLYGYTF. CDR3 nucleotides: TGTGCCAGCAGCCCACTGAAGGACAGGGGAACCCTCTATGGCTACACCTTC.

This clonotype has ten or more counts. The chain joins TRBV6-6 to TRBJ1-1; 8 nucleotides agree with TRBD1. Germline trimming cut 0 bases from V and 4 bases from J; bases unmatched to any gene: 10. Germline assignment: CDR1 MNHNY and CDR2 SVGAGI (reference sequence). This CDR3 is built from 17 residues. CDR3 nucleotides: TGTGCCAGCAGTTACTCGACAGGGGCAGCAGCGAGCACTGAAGCTTTCTTT. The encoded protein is CASSYSTGAAASTEAFF.